This T cell receptor (beta chain) was obtained from a study of T cell clonality in common variable immunodeficiency. This clone was seen repeatedly, ten times or more. Antigen specificity is unknown. The sequence runs out 3 residues before the end of the CDR3; the remainder is reconstructed from the germline J gene. The repertoire was sequenced with immunoSEQ multiplex PCR; TCRdb's copy has only in-frame clones and lacks some. The sample includes about 26,000 clones, none of them occurring once. Study results and limitations: Fewer deletions and N-nucleotide insertions were reportedly seen in common variable immunodeficiency TCR beta sequences.

CDR1 and CDR2 from the germline V gene are SEHNR and FQNEAQ (reference sequence). Trimming cost V 5 bases and J 6 bases; bases outside gene matches: 8. The CDR3 extends over 14 amino acids. V is TRBV7-9 and J is TRBJ2-7; 9 nucleotides agree with TRBD1. The receptor's source is a human donor with common variable immunodeficiency. The sample consisted of peripheral blood mononuclear cells. CDR3 DNA (partial): TGTGCCAGCAGCCCTTGGGACAGGGAAGGCGAG. This sequence encodes CASSPWDREGE. The whole CDR3 protein reads CASSPWDREGEQYF.